The rows below give T cell receptor beta chains drawn from one sample of a study of T cells in Graves' hyperthyroidism and ophthalmopathy. TCRdb reprocessed the multiplex PCR reads with MiXCR, giving one entry per CDR3 protein. The sample lists 45,000 to 75,000 distinct CDR3 sequences; around half were seen once. Sequencing was done on a sample of blood. Every receptor here comes from a woman between 25 and 40 years old with Graves' ophthalmopathy. Each CDR3 is given with its conserved first and last residue. A D gene is named only where the DNA matches it firmly. Expanded clones get a size class; other rows say once, few or many, or leave the size out.

cdr3_nt: TGTGCCACCAGTGCTCCCCCTGGGGCAGGGGCCCTTAGTTATGGCTACACCTTC
cdr3_aa: CATSAPPGAGALSYGYTF
j_call: TRBJ1-2
clone_size: once
cdr3_length: 18
v_call: TRBV24-1
d_call: .

cdr3_nt: TGCGCCAGCAGTGAGGTACCAGAGTATGGCTACACCTTC
cdr3_aa: CASSEVPEYGYTF
j_call: TRBJ1-2
clone_size: medium-sized
cdr3_length: 13
v_call: TRBV10-1
d_call: .

cdr3_nt: TGTGCCAGCAGTTTACAGAGAAGGAACACTGAAGCTTTCTTT
cdr3_aa: CASSLQRRNTEAFF
j_call: TRBJ1-1
clone_size: many
cdr3_length: 14
v_call: TRBV12-3/TRBV12-4
d_call: .

cdr3_nt: TGTGCCAGCAGCCTACGACAGGGCGGACCCCTCCACTTT
cdr3_aa: CASSLRQGGPLHF
j_call: TRBJ1-6
clone_size: medium-sized
cdr3_length: 13
v_call: TRBV7-2
d_call: TRBD1

cdr3_nt: TGCGCCAGCAGTTTGTTTACTGCCCCTGAAGCTTGCTTT
cdr3_aa: CASSLFTAPEACF
j_call: TRBJ1-1
clone_size: .
cdr3_length: 13
v_call: TRBV5-1
d_call: .

cdr3_nt: TGTGCCAGCAGTGAAGGTACAGGGGGATACAATGAGCAGTTCTTC
cdr3_aa: CASSEGTGGYNEQFF
j_call: TRBJ2-1
clone_size: many
cdr3_length: 15
v_call: TRBV6-1
d_call: TRBD1

cdr3_nt: TGTGCCAGCAGCGTAGAGGGAGCGGGCTATGGCTACACCTTC
cdr3_aa: CASSVEGAGYGYTF
j_call: TRBJ1-2
clone_size: .
cdr3_length: 14
v_call: TRBV9
d_call: .

cdr3_nt: TGTGCCAGCAGCTATACTAGCAGCACAGATACGCAGTATTTT
cdr3_aa: CASSYTSSTDTQYF
j_call: TRBJ2-3
clone_size: many
cdr3_length: 14
v_call: TRBV16
d_call: .

cdr3_nt: TGTGCCAGCAGTCGCGACTGGGCTAGCTCTCTCGAGCAGTACTTC
cdr3_aa: CASSRDWASSLEQYF
j_call: TRBJ2-7
clone_size: many
cdr3_length: 15
v_call: TRBV7-2
d_call: .

cdr3_nt: TGTGCCAGCAGCTTAGGAGGACTAGCGTCCAATGAGCAGTATTTT
cdr3_aa: CASSLGGLASNEQYF
j_call: TRBJ2-3
clone_size: .
cdr3_length: 15
v_call: TRBV7-8
d_call: TRBD2

cdr3_nt: TGCAGTGCTAGTGGGCAGGGTTATGGCTACACCTTC
cdr3_aa: CSASGQGYGYTF
j_call: TRBJ1-2
clone_size: .
cdr3_length: 12
v_call: TRBV20-1
d_call: .

cdr3_nt: TGCAGTGCTGGACTAGCGGGAACGAACACCGGGGAGCTGTTTTTT
cdr3_aa: CSAGLAGTNTGELFF
j_call: TRBJ2-2
clone_size: many
cdr3_length: 15
v_call: TRBV20-1
d_call: TRBD2

cdr3_nt: TGTGCCAGCAGCTCCTTGGGCGCGGGGAGCACAGATACGCAGTATTTT
cdr3_aa: CASSSLGAGSTDTQYF
j_call: TRBJ2-3
clone_size: many
cdr3_length: 16
v_call: TRBV7-3
d_call: .

cdr3_nt: TGTGCCAGCAGCCCAGGGGGAGGTGATGGCTACACCTTC
cdr3_aa: CASSPGGGDGYTF
j_call: TRBJ1-2
clone_size: .
cdr3_length: 13
v_call: TRBV7-9
d_call: TRBD1

cdr3_nt: TGTGCCAGCAGCCTAAGCCTAGGGGTACCCAGCACAGATACGCAGTATTTT
cdr3_aa: CASSLSLGVPSTDTQYF
j_call: TRBJ2-3
clone_size: many
cdr3_length: 17
v_call: TRBV11-2
d_call: .

cdr3_nt: TGTGCCACCAGTGATTCCTTCAATCCCCCAGGATCCCGTCAAGGCGAAAAACTGTTTTTT
cdr3_aa: CATSDSFNPPGSRQGEKLFF
j_call: TRBJ1-4
clone_size: .
cdr3_length: 20
v_call: TRBV24-1
d_call: .

cdr3_nt: TGCGGGGTTTCAGCCTTGTCGAGCGGTCAGCCCCAGCATTTT
cdr3_aa: CGVSALSSGQPQHF
j_call: TRBJ1-5
clone_size: .
cdr3_length: 14
v_call: TRBV20-1
d_call: .

cdr3_nt: TGTGCCAGCAGCCGACGGGGGAGCTCCTACAATGAGCAGTTCTTC
cdr3_aa: CASSRRGSSYNEQFF
j_call: TRBJ2-1
clone_size: many
cdr3_length: 15
v_call: TRBV3-1
d_call: .

cdr3_nt: TGTGCCAGCACCGCGACAGGGAAAGAAAAACTGTTTTTT
cdr3_aa: CASTATGKEKLFF
j_call: TRBJ1-4
clone_size: .
cdr3_length: 13
v_call: TRBV6-1
d_call: TRBD1

cdr3_nt: TGTGCCAGCAGCTTAGGAGGCAGACCCACAGATACGCAGTATTTT
cdr3_aa: CASSLGGRPTDTQYF
j_call: TRBJ2-3
clone_size: many
cdr3_length: 15
v_call: TRBV11-3
d_call: .

cdr3_nt: TGCGCCAGCAGCCGGGGTGGCGATCAGCCCCAGCATTTT
cdr3_aa: CASSRGGDQPQHF
j_call: TRBJ1-5
clone_size: many
cdr3_length: 13
v_call: TRBV4-1
d_call: .

cdr3_nt: TGTGCCAGCAGCAAAACAGCGGCGGGGAATCAGCCCCAGCATTTT
cdr3_aa: CASSKTAAGNQPQHF
j_call: TRBJ1-5
clone_size: medium-sized
cdr3_length: 15
v_call: TRBV7-9
d_call: .

cdr3_nt: TGTGCCAGTAGTATAACGGGGGTTCGGGACAGGGTAGGGGTTGACTTC
cdr3_aa: CASSITGVRDRVGVDF
j_call: TRBJ2-5
clone_size: .
cdr3_length: 16
v_call: TRBV19
d_call: TRBD1

cdr3_nt: TGTGCCAGCAGCCGGGAAACAACCGGGGAGCTGTTTTTT
cdr3_aa: CASSRETTGELFF
j_call: TRBJ2-2
clone_size: .
cdr3_length: 13
v_call: TRBV7-2
d_call: .

cdr3_nt: TGTGCCAGCAGCGTAGGTCTAGGGACAGGGGCCTACGAGCAGTACTTC
cdr3_aa: CASSVGLGTGAYEQYF
j_call: TRBJ2-7
clone_size: .
cdr3_length: 16
v_call: TRBV9
d_call: TRBD1

cdr3_nt: TGTGCCAGTAGTACTGGGACCTTCTACGAGCAGTACTTC
cdr3_aa: CASSTGTFYEQYF
j_call: TRBJ2-7
clone_size: many
cdr3_length: 13
v_call: TRBV19
d_call: .

cdr3_nt: TGTGTCAGTTGGGCCGGGATAGTATTTGATTCACCCCTCCACTTT
cdr3_aa: CVSWAGIVFDSPLHF
j_call: TRBJ1-6
clone_size: .
cdr3_length: 15
v_call: TRBV19
d_call: .

cdr3_nt: TGTGCCAGCAGTTTAGGGTCAGGGGCCGGGGAGCTGTTTTTT
cdr3_aa: CASSLGSGAGELFF
j_call: TRBJ2-2
clone_size: once
cdr3_length: 14
v_call: TRBV12-3/TRBV12-4
d_call: .

cdr3_nt: TGCAGCGTTGGGGACAGCGGACAAGAGACCCAGTACTTC
cdr3_aa: CSVGDSGQETQYF
j_call: TRBJ2-5
clone_size: .
cdr3_length: 13
v_call: TRBV29-1
d_call: TRBD1

cdr3_nt: TGTGCCACCAGCAGCCAAGATCAAAACAAGGAGACCCAGTACTTC
cdr3_aa: CATSSQDQNKETQYF
j_call: TRBJ2-5
clone_size: .
cdr3_length: 15
v_call: TRBV15
d_call: .

cdr3_nt: TGTGCCAGCAGCGTAGCGGCCCAGGCAGGGAACACCATATATTTT
cdr3_aa: CASSVAAQAGNTIYF
j_call: TRBJ1-3
clone_size: .
cdr3_length: 15
v_call: TRBV9
d_call: .

cdr3_nt: TGTGCCGGCAGCCCCGGAGGACTAGCAGGCGGCTACAATGAGCAGTTCTTC
cdr3_aa: CAGSPGGLAGGYNEQFF
j_call: TRBJ2-1
clone_size: .
cdr3_length: 17
v_call: TRBV14
d_call: TRBD2

cdr3_nt: TGTGCCAGCGGTGAAATGCGGCAGCTCAGAGGCGGGGAACTGTTTTTT
cdr3_aa: CASGEMRQLRGGELFF
j_call: TRBJ2-2
clone_size: .
cdr3_length: 16
v_call: TRBV6-1
d_call: .

cdr3_nt: TGTGCCAGCAGTGAATCTAGCGGGAGTTCTGGAGATACGCAGTATTTT
cdr3_aa: CASSESSGSSGDTQYF
j_call: TRBJ2-3
clone_size: many
cdr3_length: 16
v_call: TRBV6-1
d_call: TRBD2

cdr3_nt: TGTGCCAACAGCAGTCTGGCGGGAGGCAACGATGAGCAGTTCTTC
cdr3_aa: CANSSLAGGNDEQFF
j_call: TRBJ2-1
clone_size: .
cdr3_length: 15
v_call: TRBV5-5
d_call: TRBD2

cdr3_nt: TGTGCCAGCAGCTTACGGGATAGGGCCCCACCCCTCCACTTT
cdr3_aa: CASSLRDRAPPLHF
j_call: TRBJ1-6
clone_size: .
cdr3_length: 14
v_call: TRBV5-6
d_call: .

cdr3_nt: TGTGCCAGCAGCCCTAAACGGGGAGGGGGCTACACCTTC
cdr3_aa: CASSPKRGGGYTF
j_call: TRBJ1-2
clone_size: few
cdr3_length: 13
v_call: TRBV7-3
d_call: .

cdr3_nt: TGTGCCAGCAGCGTGACTAGCGGGGGGCACAATGAGCAGTTCTTC
cdr3_aa: CASSVTSGGHNEQFF
j_call: TRBJ2-1
clone_size: .
cdr3_length: 15
v_call: TRBV9
d_call: TRBD2

cdr3_nt: TGCAGTGTTGAACCGGGGAGCGGGCGCTACGAGCAGTGCTTC
cdr3_aa: CSVEPGSGRYEQCF
j_call: TRBJ2-7
clone_size: .
cdr3_length: 14
v_call: TRBV29-1
d_call: .

cdr3_nt: TGCAGCGTTTCGGGAGCGGGACGGGGGGATACGCAGTATTTT
cdr3_aa: CSVSGAGRGDTQYF
j_call: TRBJ2-3
clone_size: .
cdr3_length: 14
v_call: TRBV29-1
d_call: TRBD2

cdr3_nt: TGTGCCAGCAGCGTAGGAGGGGGGTTCTATGGCTACACCTTC
cdr3_aa: CASSVGGGFYGYTF
j_call: TRBJ1-2
clone_size: .
cdr3_length: 14
v_call: TRBV9
d_call: .

cdr3_nt: TGCGCCAGCAGCTTACGCCCAGAGGGCACAGATACGCAGTATTTT
cdr3_aa: CASSLRPEGTDTQYF
j_call: TRBJ2-3
clone_size: .
cdr3_length: 15
v_call: TRBV5-1
d_call: .

cdr3_nt: TGTGCCAGCTCACCACTGGAGGGCCAGGGTAACATTCAGTACTTC
cdr3_aa: CASSPLEGQGNIQYF
j_call: TRBJ2-4
clone_size: .
cdr3_length: 15
v_call: TRBV18
d_call: .

cdr3_nt: TGTGCCAGTAGGCCAGACAGGGGATATAGCAATCAGCCCCAGCATTTT
cdr3_aa: CASRPDRGYSNQPQHF
j_call: TRBJ1-5
clone_size: many
cdr3_length: 16
v_call: TRBV19
d_call: TRBD1

cdr3_nt: TGTGCCAGCAGCTTAGATAGTTCCCTCCACTTT
cdr3_aa: CASSLDSSLHF
j_call: TRBJ1-6
clone_size: .
cdr3_length: 11
v_call: TRBV7-9
d_call: .

cdr3_nt: TGTGCCAGCAGTTACACCAACACCAATGAGCAGTTCTTC
cdr3_aa: CASSYTNTNEQFF
j_call: TRBJ2-1
clone_size: many
cdr3_length: 13
v_call: TRBV6-5
d_call: .

cdr3_nt: TGTGCCAGCAGTTCGGATGGGACGGGGCCCGCAACTAATGAAAAACTGTTTTTT
cdr3_aa: CASSSDGTGPATNEKLFF
j_call: TRBJ1-4
clone_size: .
cdr3_length: 18
v_call: TRBV9
d_call: .

cdr3_nt: TGTGCCAGTAGAATTAGCGGGGGGAGGGTGACCCAGTACTTC
cdr3_aa: CASRISGGRVTQYF
j_call: TRBJ2-5
clone_size: .
cdr3_length: 14
v_call: TRBV12-3/TRBV12-4
d_call: TRBD2

cdr3_nt: TGTGCCAGCAGTATTTCCACTTATAGCAATCAGCCCCAGCATTTT
cdr3_aa: CASSISTYSNQPQHF
j_call: TRBJ1-5
clone_size: many
cdr3_length: 15
v_call: TRBV28
d_call: .

cdr3_nt: TGTGCCAGCAGTTTTAGGCCTTCCTATTATAACTCACCCCTCCACTTT
cdr3_aa: CASSFRPSYYNSPLHF
j_call: TRBJ1-6
clone_size: many
cdr3_length: 16
v_call: TRBV12-3/TRBV12-4
d_call: .

cdr3_nt: TGTGCCAGCAGTTCGGGAGAAAAACTGTTTTTT
cdr3_aa: CASSSGEKLFF
j_call: TRBJ1-4
clone_size: .
cdr3_length: 11
v_call: TRBV2
d_call: .

cdr3_nt: TGTGCCAGCAGGCACCAGGGTGGTTCCGCTGGCTACACCTTC
cdr3_aa: CASRHQGGSAGYTF
j_call: TRBJ1-2
clone_size: many
cdr3_length: 14
v_call: TRBV6-6
d_call: .

cdr3_nt: TGTGCCAGCACCGCGGGACTAGCGGGACTCCGCTCCTACGAGCAGTACTTC
cdr3_aa: CASTAGLAGLRSYEQYF
j_call: TRBJ2-7
clone_size: many
cdr3_length: 17
v_call: TRBV6-6
d_call: TRBD2

cdr3_nt: TGCAGTGCTAGAGACGGGACAGCGAACACCGGGGAGCTGTTTTTT
cdr3_aa: CSARDGTANTGELFF
j_call: TRBJ2-2
clone_size: .
cdr3_length: 15
v_call: TRBV20-1
d_call: TRBD1

cdr3_nt: TGTGCCAGTAGTGTACAGGGGACAACTAATGAAGAACTGTTTTTT
cdr3_aa: CASSVQGTTNEELFF
j_call: TRBJ1-4
clone_size: .
cdr3_length: 15
v_call: TRBV19
d_call: TRBD1